Presented here are 24 T cell receptor beta chains from one specimen sequenced in a study of memory CD8 T cells in hepatitis C reinfection. The method was immunoSEQ multiplex PCR; TCRdb's version includes in-frame clones alone and lacks a portion of them. Here the sample spans around 47,000 clones, over 75% being singletons. The sample's time point: peak reinfection, 3 to 8 weeks after reinfection detection. No in vitro expansion preceded TCR sequencing of the sorted cells. The sample taken for sequencing was naive CD8+ T cells sorted from blood. Receptor source: a man between 18 and 29 years old with hepatitis C virus infection.

The chain employs TRBV15 and TRBJ1-5; D is uncertain. The V end lost 1 base, the J end lost 4 bases, and 11 bases lay between the germline ends. The CDR3 totals 15 residues. The germline V gene has CDR1 LNHNV and CDR2 YYDKDF (reference sequence). CDR3 protein: CATSRGSRINQPQHF. CDR3 DNA: TGTGCCACCAGCAGAGGCAGTCGAATTAATCAGCCCCAGCATTTT.

This chain links TRBV27 with TRBJ1-2; TRBD1 is a possible D gene (6 bases). This CDR3 spans 15 amino acids. Germline CDR1 MNHEY, CDR2 SMNVEV (reference sequence). Trimming took 3 bases from V and 4 from J, leaving 15 bases between them. The CDR3 loop is CASSLTPDRFYGYTF. The CDR3, as DNA: TGTGCCAGCAGTTTGACCCCGGACAGATTCTATGGCTACACCTTC.

Only a few counts were recorded for this clone. V and J are TRBV7-9 and TRBJ2-1; D is possibly TRBD2 (6 bases). V was clipped by 4 bases and J by 4 bases, with 11 bases between them. CDR1 SEHNR and CDR2 FQNEAQ come from the germline V gene (reference sequence). This CDR3 has 14 residues. The CDR3 sequence: CASSSGSGYNEQFF. CDR3 sequence (DNA): TGTGCCAGCAGCTCCGGTAGCGGATACAATGAGCAGTTCTTC. Supplemented by reference TRBV7-9 and TRBJ2-1, the full variable domain reads DTGVSQNPRHKITKRGQNVTFRCDPISEHNRLYWYRQTLGQGPEFLTYFQNEAQLEKSRLLSDRFSAERPKGSFSTLEIQRTEQGDSAMYLCASSSGSGYNEQFFGPGTRLTVL.

The V gene is TRBV6-5, the J gene TRBJ1-4, with a tentative D call TRBD1 (5 bases). Germline loops: CDR1 MNHEY, CDR2 SVGAGI. The CDR3 has 14 residues. V dropped 5 bases and J dropped 4 bases, with 11 bases sitting between them. DNA for the CDR3: TGTGCCAGCAGTGAAGACAGTTTTAATGAAAAACTGTTTTTT. Protein product: CASSEDSFNEKLFF.

The chain recombines TRBV5-1 with TRBJ2-1; 9 nucleotides agree with TRBD1. Per germline, CDR1 SGHRS and CDR2 YFSETQ. J gave up 10 bases and V 4 bases, and 9 bases lay outside the gene matches. There are 14 residues in the CDR3. Here the CDR3 reads CASSVGQGTNEQFF. The CDR3 nucleotides are TGCGCCAGCAGCGTGGGACAGGGAACTAACGAGCAGTTCTTC.

V gene TRBV2 combines with J gene TRBJ2-4, with 7 nucleotides matching TRBD1. The V gene's germline CDR1 is SNHLY and CDR2 FYNNEI. This CDR3 has 16 amino acids. Losses at the gene ends were 3 bases for V and 4 bases for J; bases not matched to a gene: 9. CDR3 DNA sequence: TGTGCCAGCAGTGACAACTGGGGGACAGCTAAAAACATTCAGTACTTC. Protein sequence: CASSDNWGTAKNIQYF.

CDR3 sequence reads: CARGTSGGSETQYF. CDR3 coding DNA: TGTGCCAGGGGGACTAGCGGGGGATCGGAGACCCAGTACTTC. The chain is built from TRBV2 and TRBJ2-5; the match to TRBD2 covers 14 bases. Germline assignment: CDR1 SNHLY and CDR2 FYNNEI. V shed 9 bases and J 5 bases; nucleotides not matched to a gene: 5. This CDR3 spans 14 amino acids.

The chain uses TRBV5-5 and TRBJ1-3; D is possibly TRBD1 (6 bases). The V gene's germline CDR1 is SGHKS and CDR2 YYEKEE (reference sequence). The CDR3 is 16 amino acids. Deletions cut 6 bases from V and 3 bases from J, with 19 bases between. As DNA, the CDR3 is TGTGCCAGCACCCCTGAGGCAGGGGCTATTGGAAACACCATATATTTT. Translated, it gives CASTPEAGAIGNTIYF.

This sequence joins TRBV7-9 and TRBJ1-1; 7 bases match TRBD1. Germline CDR1 is SEHNR and CDR2 is FQNEAQ (reference sequence). The CDR3 length is 13 residues. Trimming at V came to 4 bases and at J to 6 bases, leaving 5 bases not matched to a gene. DNA of the CDR3: TGTGCCAGCAGCTCCCCGACAGGGTCTGAAGCTTTCTTT. It codes for CASSSPTGSEAFF.

The chain uses TRBV19 and TRBJ1-1, with D hard to call. Between the trimmed V and J ends, which lost 5 bases and 2 bases, there was a span of 6 bases. The CDR3 runs 12 residues. Germline V gene sequence: CDR1 LNHDA, CDR2 SQIVND (reference sequence). In DNA, the CDR3 is TGTGCCAGTAGTGTGGGCAACACTGAAGCTTTCTTT. Its protein is CASSVGNTEAFF.

This chain links TRBV29-1 with TRBJ2-3; 8 bases are shared with TRBD1. This CDR3 comprises 15 residues. V was clipped by 5 bases and J by 4 bases; unmatched bases: 11. CDR1 and CDR2 (germline): SQVTM, ANQGSEA. The CDR3 nucleotides read TGCAGCGTTAAAACCGAGACAGGGGTGCCAGATACGCAGTATTTT. Residues: CSVKTETGVPDTQYF.

This chain joins TRBV4-1 and TRBJ2-3, with 9 bases that match TRBD1. This CDR3 has 17 amino acids. The trim removed 0 bases at V and 3 bases at J, leaving 7 bases unmatched. Germline loops: CDR1 MGHRA, CDR2 YSYEKL. CDR3 sequence (DNA): TGCGCCAGCAGCCAAGATACGTCGGGACAGGGAACAGATACGCAGTATTTT. Protein: CASSQDTSGQGTDTQYF.

J is TRBJ1-2 and V is TRBV18; 8 bases fit TRBD1. J was trimmed by 4 bases and V by 2 bases; bases with no gene match: 3. Germline CDR1 and CDR2: KGHSH and LQKENI. The CDR3 is 14 residues long. This CDR3 is CASSPETGAYGYTF. The CDR3 nucleotides are TGTGCCAGCTCACCAGAGACAGGGGCCTATGGCTACACCTTC.

In the case of this clone: Its ends do not fully match the called genes, so a read error is possible. The rearrangement joins TRBV7-9 to TRBJ2-3; 7 bases align to TRBD2. The CDR3 runs 15 residues. The germline V gene has CDR1 SEHNR and CDR2 FQNEAQ (reference sequence). The CDR3 coding sequence is TGTGCCGGCAGCTTTCCCCCCGGGGGGATAGATACGCAGTATTTT. It yields the protein CAGSFPPGGIDTQYF.

This chain connects TRBV28 to TRBJ2-7; 7 positions agree with TRBD1. Germline V CDR1 and CDR2: MDHEN, SYDVKM. CDR3 size: 12 residues. J gave up 2 bases and V 5 bases, and 0 bases lay outside the gene matches. CDR3 sequence reads: CASSGQAYEQYF. CDR3 nucleotide sequence: TGTGCCAGCAGTGGACAGGCCTACGAGCAGTACTTC. Variable domain in full (rest from reference TRBV28 and TRBJ2-7): DVKVTQSSRYLVKRTGEKVFLECVQDMDHENMFWYRQDPGLGLRLIYFSYDVKMKEKGDIPEGYSVSREKKERFSLILESASTNQTSMYLCASSGQAYEQYFGPGTRLTVT.

The chain couples TRBV5-4 to TRBJ2-7; D might be TRBD2 (6 bases). The CDR3 is 14 residues long. Per germline, CDR1 SGHNT and CDR2 YYREEE (reference sequence). The ends were cut back, 0 bases at V and 2 bases at J, with 9 bases in the middle. DNA of the CDR3: TGTGCCAGCAGCTTGGAGCTAGCGACCTACGAGCAGTACTTC. Amino acids: CASSLELATYEQYF.

The rearrangement uses TRBV11-2 and TRBJ2-1; TRBD2 matches 7 bases. CDR1 and CDR2 from the germline V gene are SGHAT and FQNNGV. The trim removed 2 bases at V and 1 base at J, leaving 2 bases unmatched. The CDR3 loop spans 15 amino acids. CDR3 sequence reads: CASSLTGGSYNEQFF. CDR3 nucleotide sequence: TGTGCCAGCAGCTTAACGGGGGGATCCTACAATGAGCAGTTCTTC.

J is TRBJ2-1 and V is TRBV7-9; D possibly corresponds to TRBD1 (6 bases). The ends were cut back, 3 bases at V and 8 bases at J, with 14 bases in the middle. The germline V gene has CDR1 SEHNR and CDR2 FQNEAQ (reference sequence). CDR3 length equals 14 residues. Here the CDR3 reads CASSFSGVPDEQFF. CDR3 sequence (DNA): TGTGCCAGCAGCTTTTCAGGGGTCCCCGATGAGCAGTTCTTC.

This clone was picked up a small number of times. The rearrangement links TRBV10-3 to TRBJ2-2, with 7 positions matching TRBD1. V shed 7 bases and J 5 bases; nucleotides not matched to a gene: 4. The CDR3 sequence is 13 residues long. The germline V gene encodes CDR1 ENHRY and CDR2 SYGVKD. DNA of the CDR3: TGTGCCATCAAAGACAGGGATACCGGGGAGCTGTTTTTT. This encodes CAIKDRDTGELFF.

This chain connects TRBV27 to TRBJ2-5, with D tentatively TRBD2 (5 bases). The CDR3 covers 14 residues. With 7 bases removed from V and 5 bases from J, the gap between germline ends came to 17 bases. In germline, CDR1 is MNHEY, CDR2 SMNVEV (reference sequence). The CDR3 bases are TGTGCCAGCACCCCCCGGTCGGGGTACGAGACCCAGTACTTC. Translation: CASTPRSGYETQYF.

The chain recombines TRBV19 with TRBJ1-5, with D tentatively TRBD1 (6 bases). CDR3 length: 17 residues. Per germline, CDR1 LNHDA and CDR2 SQIVND (reference sequence). Trimming took 1 base from V and 2 from J, leaving 15 bases between them. CDR3 in amino acids: CASSIALHREGNQPQHF. The DNA of the CDR3 is TGTGCCAGTAGTATAGCCCTACACAGGGAAGGCAATCAGCCCCAGCATTTT.

This CDR3 reads CASRSVTGGFQETQYF. In DNA, the CDR3 is TGTGCCAGCAGATCTGTGACAGGGGGCTTCCAAGAGACCCAGTACTTC. The rearrangement links TRBV2 to TRBJ2-5; 10 bases agree with TRBD1. The junction had 8 bases not matched to a gene; V was cut back by 6 bases and J by 1 base. Germline CDR1 SNHLY, CDR2 FYNNEI. The CDR3 runs to 16 residues.

The gene calls are TRBV6-5 and TRBJ2-7; 9 bases are a match to TRBD1. Germline loops: CDR1 MNHEY, CDR2 SVGAGI. V lost 0 bases, J lost 5 bases, and 5 bases stayed unmatched. The length of the CDR3 is 15 residues. The CDR3 DNA follows: TGTGCCAGCAGTTACTCACAGGGGGCGTATAACGAGCAGTACTTC. It translates to CASSYSQGAYNEQYF.

As for this clone: Other DNA sequences in the sample encode the same CDR3. J is TRBJ2-7 and V is TRBV5-8; perhaps TRBD2 as D (6 bases). The CDR3 loop spans 14 amino acids. Germline-derived CDR1 and CDR2 are SGHTS and YDEGEE. V was shortened by 4 bases and J by 2 bases, with 13 bases between the two germline ends. The CDR3 loop reads CASSLVASAYEQYF. For the CDR3, the DNA is TGTGCCAGCAGCCTGGTTGCTAGCGCCTACGAGCAGTACTTC.